This TCR beta chain was observed in a study of blood T cell repertoires in COVID-19. Sequenced by immunoSEQ multiplex PCR; TCRdb stores in-frame clones only, minus some. The sample holds approximately 300,000 clones, about 86% seen once. CDR1 is SEHNR, CDR2 FQNEAQ, per germline (reference sequence). The CDR3 has 16 residues. V shed 4 bases, J shed 7 bases, and the junction held 9 bases outside the gene matches. The genes are TRBV7-9 and TRBJ1-6; 8 bases line up with TRBD1. Sequenced input: peripheral blood. The TCR comes from a woman in her forties or fifties with acute or convalescent COVID-19. CDR3 in DNA: TGTGCCAGCAGCTCCTGGGCGGGACAGGAGAATTCACCCCTCCACTTT. This gives the protein CASSSWAGQENSPLHF.